This TCR beta chain was captured in a study of OX40 agonist ivuxolimab in advanced cancers. The study, taken as a whole, reports: Doses of 0.1 to 3.0 mg/kg were accompanied by clonal expansion of CD4+ and CD8+ blood T cells by week 6. On average, CD8+ T cells had more expanded clones than CD4+.

Libraries were prepared by immunoSEQ multiplex PCR; TCRdb keeps only in-frame clonotypes and omits some of them. The sample holds about 94,000 clones, more than 75% seen once. As concerns this clone: The antigen remains undetermined.

Systemic immunosuppression or autoimmune disease history was grounds to exclude patients. The investigators sampled blood at baseline, at cycle 4 day 1, and at cycle 7 day 1. The CDR3 is 14 amino acids. Germline V lookup: CDR1 SGHAT, CDR2 FQNNGV. Trimming shortened V by 7 bases and J by 4 bases, and 13 bases separated the two germline ends. Source: CD4+ or CD8+ T cells sorted from blood, taken in a trial of the OX40 agonist ivuxolimab. The origin of this receptor is an adult with an advanced solid tumor such as melanoma, head and neck, liver or kidney cancer. The rearrangement joins TRBV11-2 to TRBJ2-2; tentatively, D is TRBD1 or TRBD2 (5 bases each). CDR3 loop: CASTRRGVTGELFF. In DNA form, the CDR3 reads TGTGCCAGCACCCGTCGGGGCGTCACCGGGGAGCTGTTTTTT.